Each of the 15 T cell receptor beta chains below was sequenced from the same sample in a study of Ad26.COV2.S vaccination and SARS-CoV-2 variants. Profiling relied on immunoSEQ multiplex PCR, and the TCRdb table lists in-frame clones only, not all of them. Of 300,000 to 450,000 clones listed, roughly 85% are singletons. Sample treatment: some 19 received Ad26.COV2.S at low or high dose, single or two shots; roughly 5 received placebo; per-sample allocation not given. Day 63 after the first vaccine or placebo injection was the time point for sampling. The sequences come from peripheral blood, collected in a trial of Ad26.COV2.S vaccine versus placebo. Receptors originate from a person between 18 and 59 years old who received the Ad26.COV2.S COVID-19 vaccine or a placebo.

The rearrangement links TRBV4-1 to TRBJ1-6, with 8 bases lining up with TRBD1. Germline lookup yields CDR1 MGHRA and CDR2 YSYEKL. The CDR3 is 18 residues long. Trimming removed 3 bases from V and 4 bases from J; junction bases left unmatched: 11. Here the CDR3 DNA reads TGCGCCAGCAGCCAGTTAAGACAGGGGCCTCTTTATAATTCACCCCTCCACTTT. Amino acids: CASSQLRQGPLYNSPLHF.

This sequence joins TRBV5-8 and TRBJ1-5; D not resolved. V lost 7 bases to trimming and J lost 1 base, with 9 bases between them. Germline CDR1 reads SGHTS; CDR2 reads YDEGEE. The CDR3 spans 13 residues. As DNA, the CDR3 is TGTGCCAGCTCCGGAACAAGCAATCAGCCCCAGCATTTT. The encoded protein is CASSGTSNQPQHF. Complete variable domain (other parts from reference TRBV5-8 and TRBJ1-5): EAGVTQSPTHLIKTRGQQATLRCSPISGHTSVYWYQQALGLGLQFLLWYDEGEERNRGNFPPRFSGRQFPNYSSELNVNALELEDSALYLCASSGTSNQPQHFGDGTRLSIL.

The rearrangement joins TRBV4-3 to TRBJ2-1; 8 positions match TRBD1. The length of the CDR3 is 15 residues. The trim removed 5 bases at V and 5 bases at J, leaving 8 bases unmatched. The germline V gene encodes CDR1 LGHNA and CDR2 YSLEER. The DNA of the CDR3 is TGCGCCAGCAGCTACCCCGGGACAGGTGACAATGAGCAGTTCTTC. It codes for CASSYPGTGDNEQFF.

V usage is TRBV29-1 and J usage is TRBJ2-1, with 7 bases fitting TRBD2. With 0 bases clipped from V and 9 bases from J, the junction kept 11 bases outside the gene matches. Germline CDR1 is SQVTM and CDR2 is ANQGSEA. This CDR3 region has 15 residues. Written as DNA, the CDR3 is TGCAGCGTTGAAGATCTGACTAGCCCCTGGGCTGAGCAGTTCTTC. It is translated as CSVEDLTSPWAEQFF.

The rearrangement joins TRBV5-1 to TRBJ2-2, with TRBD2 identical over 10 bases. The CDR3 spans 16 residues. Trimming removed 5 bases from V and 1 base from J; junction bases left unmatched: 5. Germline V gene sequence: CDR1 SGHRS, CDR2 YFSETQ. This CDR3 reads CASSPRTSGNTGELFF. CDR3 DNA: TGCGCCAGCAGTCCTCGGACTAGCGGGAACACCGGGGAGCTGTTTTTT.

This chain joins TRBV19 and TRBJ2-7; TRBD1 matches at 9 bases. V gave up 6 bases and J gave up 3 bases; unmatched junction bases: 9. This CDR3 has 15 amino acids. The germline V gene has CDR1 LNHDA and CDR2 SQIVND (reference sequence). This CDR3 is CASRPRQGGLYEQYF. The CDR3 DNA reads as TGTGCCAGTAGGCCGAGACAGGGGGGCCTCTACGAGCAGTACTTC.

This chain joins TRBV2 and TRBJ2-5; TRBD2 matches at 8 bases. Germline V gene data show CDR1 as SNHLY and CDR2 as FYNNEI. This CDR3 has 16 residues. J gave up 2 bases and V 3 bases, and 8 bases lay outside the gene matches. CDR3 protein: CASSEVAGGGQETQYF. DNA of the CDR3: TGTGCCAGCAGTGAGGTGGCGGGGGGAGGTCAAGAGACCCAGTACTTC.

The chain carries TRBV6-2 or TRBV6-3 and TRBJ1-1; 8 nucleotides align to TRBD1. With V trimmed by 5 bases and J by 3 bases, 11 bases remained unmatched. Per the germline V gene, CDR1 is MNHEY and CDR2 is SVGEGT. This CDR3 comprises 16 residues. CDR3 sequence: CASSPDRELWYTEAFF. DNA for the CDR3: TGTGCCAGCAGTCCGGACAGGGAATTGTGGTACACTGAAGCTTTCTTT.

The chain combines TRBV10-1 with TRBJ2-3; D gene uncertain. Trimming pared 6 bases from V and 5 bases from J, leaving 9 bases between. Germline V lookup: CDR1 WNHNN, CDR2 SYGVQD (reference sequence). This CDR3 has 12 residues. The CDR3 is CASSLGGDTQYF. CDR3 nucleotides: TGCGCCAGCAGCTTAGGTGGAGATACGCAGTATTTT.

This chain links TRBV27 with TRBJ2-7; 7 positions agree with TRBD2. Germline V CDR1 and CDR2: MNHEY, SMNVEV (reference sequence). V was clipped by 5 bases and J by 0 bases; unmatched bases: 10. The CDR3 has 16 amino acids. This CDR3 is CASSPRTSSGSYEQYF. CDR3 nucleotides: TGTGCCAGCAGTCCCCGGACTAGTTCAGGCTCCTACGAGCAGTACTTC.

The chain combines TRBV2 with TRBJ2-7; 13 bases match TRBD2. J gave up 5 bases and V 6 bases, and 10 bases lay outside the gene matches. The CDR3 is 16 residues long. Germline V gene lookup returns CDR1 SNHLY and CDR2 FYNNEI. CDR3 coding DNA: TGTGCCAGCAGGGGGCTACTAGCGGGAGGGCCTAACGAGCAGTACTTC. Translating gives CASRGLLAGGPNEQYF.

CDR3 sequence reads: CASKPGVRNDDTGELFF. The CDR3 region has the DNA TGTGCCAGTAAGCCGGGGGTTCGCAACGACGACACCGGGGAGCTGTTTTTT. The V and J genes are TRBV19 and TRBJ2-2; a possible D gene is TRBD2 (6 bases). The CDR3 has 17 residues. Trimming left V 7 bases short and J 3 bases short, with 21 bases between. Looked up from germline, CDR1 is LNHDA and CDR2 is SQIVND (reference sequence). Complete variable domain (other parts from reference TRBV19 and TRBJ2-2): DGGITQSPKYLFRKEGQNVTLSCEQNLNHDAMYWYRQDPGQGLRLIYYSQIVNDFQKGDIAEGYSVSREKKESFPLTVTSAQKNPTAFYLCASKPGVRNDDTGELFFGEGSRLTVL.

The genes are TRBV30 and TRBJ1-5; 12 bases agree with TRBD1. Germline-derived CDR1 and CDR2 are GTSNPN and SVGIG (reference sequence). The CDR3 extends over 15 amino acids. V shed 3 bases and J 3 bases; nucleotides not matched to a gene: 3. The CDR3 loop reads CAWRPGQGANQPQHF. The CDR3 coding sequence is TGTGCCTGGAGGCCGGGACAGGGGGCCAATCAGCCCCAGCATTTT.

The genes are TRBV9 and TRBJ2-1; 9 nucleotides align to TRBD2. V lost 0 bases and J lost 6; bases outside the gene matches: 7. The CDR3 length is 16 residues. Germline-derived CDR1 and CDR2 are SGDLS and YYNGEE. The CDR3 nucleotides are TGTGCCAGCAGCGTAGTTAGCGGGAGATACAGCAATGAGCAGTTCTTC. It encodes CASSVVSGRYSNEQFF.

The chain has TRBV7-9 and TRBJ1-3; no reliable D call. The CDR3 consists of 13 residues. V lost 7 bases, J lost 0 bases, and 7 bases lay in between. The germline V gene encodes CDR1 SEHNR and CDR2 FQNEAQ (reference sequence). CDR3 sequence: CASIRASGNTIYF. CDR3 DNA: TGTGCCAGCATACGGGCCTCTGGAAACACCATATATTTT.